This TCR beta chain was sequenced for a study of T-cell reconstitution after alpha-beta-depleted transplantation in children. Whole-study findings and limits: The origin of alpha-beta T cells about two months after transplant was reportedly several hundred expanded graft clones. From newly produced T cells came most of the T-cell counts and diversity one year after transplant.

TCRbeta library construction was performed incorporating unique molecular identifiers. One entry per CDR3 protein results from TCRdb running MiXCR on the PCR reads. The table records hundreds of thousands of distinct CDR3 sequences, about 10% of them present only once. This clonotype has only a few counts. As yet, its antigen is unknown. This receptor was identified in a child aged 2-15 years with inherited bone marrow failure, due to receive a stem cell transplant. Source: PBMCs, taken before TCRalphabeta/CD19-depleted stem cell transplant.

CDR3 DNA: TGTGCCAGCAGCTTATTACAGGGAGGGCCCTACGAGCAGTACTTC. Protein: CASSLLQGGPYEQYF. This chain uses TRBV7-2 with TRBJ2-7; tentative D call: TRBD2 (7 bases). V lost 2 bases and J 2 bases, leaving 13 bases between the germline ends. CDR1 and CDR2 from the germline V gene are SGHTA and FQGNSA. The CDR3 contains 15 residues.